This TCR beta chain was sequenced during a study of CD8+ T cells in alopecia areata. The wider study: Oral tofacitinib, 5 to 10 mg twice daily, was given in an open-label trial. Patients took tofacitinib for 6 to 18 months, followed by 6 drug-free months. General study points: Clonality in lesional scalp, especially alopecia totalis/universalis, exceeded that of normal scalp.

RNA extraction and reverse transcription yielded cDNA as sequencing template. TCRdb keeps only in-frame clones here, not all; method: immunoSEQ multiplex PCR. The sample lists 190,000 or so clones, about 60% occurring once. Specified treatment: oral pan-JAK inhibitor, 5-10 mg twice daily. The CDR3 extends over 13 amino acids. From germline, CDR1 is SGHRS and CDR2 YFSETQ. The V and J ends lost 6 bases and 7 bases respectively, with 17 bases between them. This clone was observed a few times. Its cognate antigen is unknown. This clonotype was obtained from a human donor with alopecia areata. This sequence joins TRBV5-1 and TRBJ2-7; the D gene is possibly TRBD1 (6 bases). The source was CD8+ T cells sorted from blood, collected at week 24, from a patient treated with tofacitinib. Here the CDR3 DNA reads TGCGCCAGCAACCCGACAGGACCCGGGGAGCAGTACTTC. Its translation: CASNPTGPGEQYF.